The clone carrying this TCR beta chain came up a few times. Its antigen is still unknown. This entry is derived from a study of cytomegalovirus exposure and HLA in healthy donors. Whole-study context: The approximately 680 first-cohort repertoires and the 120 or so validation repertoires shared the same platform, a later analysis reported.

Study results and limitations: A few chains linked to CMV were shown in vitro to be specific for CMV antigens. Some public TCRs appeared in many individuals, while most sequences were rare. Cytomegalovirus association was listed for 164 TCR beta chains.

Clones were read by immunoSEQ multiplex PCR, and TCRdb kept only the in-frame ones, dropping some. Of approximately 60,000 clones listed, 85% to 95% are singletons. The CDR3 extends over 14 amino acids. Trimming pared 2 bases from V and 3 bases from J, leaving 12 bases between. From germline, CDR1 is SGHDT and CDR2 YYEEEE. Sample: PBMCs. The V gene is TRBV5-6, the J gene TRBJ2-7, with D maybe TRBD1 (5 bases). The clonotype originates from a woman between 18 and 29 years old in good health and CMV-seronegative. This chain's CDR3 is CASSLGAGFYEQYF. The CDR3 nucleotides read TGTGCCAGCAGCTTAGGGGCAGGCTTCTACGAGCAGTACTTC.